This T cell receptor beta chain was sequenced during a study of T cell changes during pregnancy in multiple sclerosis (dated by TCRdb to 2018 to 2020). General notes on the study: The study looked at changes in the T cell repertoire across pregnancy in women with multiple sclerosis.

Remarks on this clone: Its antigen is still unknown. Base quality data are lacking; no much larger clone is found one base away.

The library was obtained by the immunoSEQ multiplex PCR assay. TCRdb obtained this table from immuneACCESS and retained in-frame rearrangements with V and J assigned. These tables miss some clones; where compared with another copy, unresolved V genes account for less than half of the shortfall, and the remainder is unexplained. This sample lists about 110,000 clones; roughly nine tenths were detected once. 1.5% to 2% of the sample belongs to the ten largest clones. At the junction V is shortened by 3 bases and J by 0 bases; bases outside the gene matches: 6. Including the terminal cysteine and phenylalanine, the CDR3 comprises 16 residues. The read is trimmed to its CDR3 DNA, 48 bases read in frame from base 1. CDR1 and CDR2, looked up from the germline V gene (reference sequence), are MNHEY and SMNVEV.

The receptor was isolated from a female donor with multiple sclerosis, enrolled in a pregnancy study. The rearranged segments are TRBV27 and TRBJ1-2; the junction holds 8 bases that match TRBD1. This specimen was peripheral blood, taken before pregnancy. The CDR3 has the sequence CASSFLRQGTNYGYTF. The sequence in DNA is TGTGCCAGCAGTTTCCTTCGACAGGGGACTAACTATGGCTACACCTTC.